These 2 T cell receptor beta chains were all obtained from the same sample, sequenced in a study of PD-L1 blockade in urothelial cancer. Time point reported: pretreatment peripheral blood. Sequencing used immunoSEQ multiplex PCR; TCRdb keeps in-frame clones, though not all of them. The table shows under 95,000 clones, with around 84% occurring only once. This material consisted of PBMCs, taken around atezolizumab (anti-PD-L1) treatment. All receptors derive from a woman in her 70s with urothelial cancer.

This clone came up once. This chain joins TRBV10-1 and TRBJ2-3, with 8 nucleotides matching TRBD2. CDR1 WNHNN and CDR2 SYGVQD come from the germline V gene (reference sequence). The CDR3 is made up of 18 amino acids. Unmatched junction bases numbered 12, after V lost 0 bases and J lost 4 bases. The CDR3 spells CASSESPFGGGRADTQYF. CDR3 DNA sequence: TGCGCCAGCAGTGAGTCCCCCTTCGGGGGGGGCAGGGCAGATACGCAGTATTTT.

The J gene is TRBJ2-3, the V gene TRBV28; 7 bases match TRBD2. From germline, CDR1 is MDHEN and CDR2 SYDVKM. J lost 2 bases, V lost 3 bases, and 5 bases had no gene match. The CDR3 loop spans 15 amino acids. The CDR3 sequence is CASSLASGFTDTQYF. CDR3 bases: TGTGCCAGCAGTTTGGCTAGCGGTTTCACAGATACGCAGTATTTT.